Here is one T cell receptor beta chain with its context. Antigen specificity is unknown. This sample is part of a study of T-cell memory formation after mild COVID-19. Study-wide results and caveats: Day 15 to 85 contracting clones showed balanced CD4/CD8; later expanders leaned CD4+. Those CD4+ clones that contracted were mainly in CM and EM (CD8+ ones in EMRA).

TCRdb re-called the 5' RACE reads through MiXCR, storing one row per CDR3 protein. The sample comprises around 310,000 distinct CDR3 sequences, 20% to 25% of which are singletons, and roughly 23% rests with the top ten. V shed 0 bases, J shed 7 bases, and the junction held 8 bases outside the gene matches. From germline, CDR1 is DFQATT and CDR2 SNEGSKA (reference sequence). The CDR3 consists of 15 residues. The source of this sequence is a man aged 18 to 29 who had mild COVID-19 (a few samples of this study predate the infection). Cell type and time point are not known. This chain connects TRBV20-1 to TRBJ2-5; 10 bases are shared with TRBD1. Sequencing was carried out using PBMCs or a T cell subset sorted from them (not recorded which). This CDR3 reads CSARDVGQGLVTQYF. CDR3 DNA sequence: TGCAGTGCTAGAGATGTGGGACAGGGGTTGGTGACCCAGTACTTC.